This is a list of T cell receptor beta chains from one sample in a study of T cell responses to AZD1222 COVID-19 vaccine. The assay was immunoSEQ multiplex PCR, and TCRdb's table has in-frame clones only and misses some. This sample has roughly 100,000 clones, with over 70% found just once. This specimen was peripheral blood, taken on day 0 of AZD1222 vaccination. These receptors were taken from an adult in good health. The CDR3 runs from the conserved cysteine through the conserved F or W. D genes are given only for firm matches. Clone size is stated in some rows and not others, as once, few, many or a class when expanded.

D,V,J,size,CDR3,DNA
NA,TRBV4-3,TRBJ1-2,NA,CASSHIAGGYGYTF,TGCGCCAGCAGCCACATAGCCGGGGGCTATGGCTACACCTTC
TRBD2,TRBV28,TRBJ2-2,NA,CASGGLAGGQVTGELFF,TGTGCCAGCGGGGGACTAGCGGGAGGGCAGGTCACCGGGGAGCTGTTTTTT
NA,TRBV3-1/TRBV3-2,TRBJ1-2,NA,CASSQRGRGDYGYTF,TGTGCCAGCAGCCAAAGGGGCAGGGGAGACTATGGCTACACCTTC
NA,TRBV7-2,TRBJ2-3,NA,CASSPLLGLNTDTQYF,TGTGCCAGCAGCCCCTTGTTGGGACTGAACACAGATACGCAGTATTTT
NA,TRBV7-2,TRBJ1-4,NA,CASSLSGTNEKLFF,TGTGCCAGCAGCTTATCGGGAACTAATGAAAAACTGTTTTTT
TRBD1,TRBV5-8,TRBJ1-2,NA,CASSLGTGYGYTF,TGTGCCAGCAGCTTGGGGACAGGCTATGGCTACACCTTC
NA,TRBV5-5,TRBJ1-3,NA,CASSTTGGNTIYF,TGTGCCAGCAGCACCACAGGGGGAAACACCATATATTTT
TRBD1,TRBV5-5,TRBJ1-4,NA,CASSLFGGDREKLFF,TGTGCCAGCAGCTTGTTCGGGGGGGACAGGGAAAAACTGTTTTTT
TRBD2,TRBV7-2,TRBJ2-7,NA,CASSPWTSGHYEQYF,TGTGCCAGCAGCCCGTGGACTAGCGGACACTACGAGCAGTACTTC
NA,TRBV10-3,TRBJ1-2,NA,CAISPILLVF,TGTGCCATCAGCCCCATCTTGCTGGTCTTC
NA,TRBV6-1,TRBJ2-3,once,CASSEVRNTQYF,TGTGCCAGCAGTGAAGTTCGGAATACGCAGTATTTT
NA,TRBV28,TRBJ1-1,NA,CASNKHTEAFF,TGTGCCAGCAACAAACATACTGAAGCTTTCTTT
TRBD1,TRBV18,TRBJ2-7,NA,CASSTGTGGSYEQYF,TGTGCCAGCTCAACCGGGACAGGGGGCTCCTACGAGCAGTACTTC
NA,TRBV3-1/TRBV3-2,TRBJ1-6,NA,CASSTTRGGISPLHF,TGTGCCAGCAGCACCACTAGAGGGGGGATCTCTCCCCTCCACTTT
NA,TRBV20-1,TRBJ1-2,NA,CSPRVNYGYTF,TGCAGTCCCAGGGTAAACTATGGCTACACCTTC
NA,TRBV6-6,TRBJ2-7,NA,CASSDKSGAYEQYF,TGTGCCAGCAGCGATAAATCAGGGGCATACGAGCAGTACTTC
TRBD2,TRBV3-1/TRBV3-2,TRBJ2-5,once,CASSQDRTSGGAGQETQYF,TGTGCCAGCAGCCAAGATAGGACTAGCGGGGGGGCGGGTCAAGAGACCCAGTACTTC
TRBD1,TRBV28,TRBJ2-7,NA,CASSPPQDREAIEQYF,TGTGCCAGCAGTCCGCCCCAGGACAGGGAAGCAATCGAGCAGTACTTC
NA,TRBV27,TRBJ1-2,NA,CASSWVGERSYTF,TGTGCCAGCTCCTGGGTTGGGGAGAGGAGCTACACCTTC
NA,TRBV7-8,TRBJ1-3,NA,CASSLGSTGNTIYF,TGTGCCAGCAGCTTAGGCTCTACTGGGAACACCATATATTTT
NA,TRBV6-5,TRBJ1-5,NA,CASRPRQGQNQPQHF,TGTGCCAGCAGACCTCGGCAGGGGCAGAATCAGCCCCAGCATTTT
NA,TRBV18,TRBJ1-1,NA,CASRLRGADTEAFF,TGTGCCAGTCGTTTGAGGGGGGCGGACACTGAAGCTTTCTTT
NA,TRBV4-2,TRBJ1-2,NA,CASSQGGVNYGYTF,TGTGCCAGCAGCCAAGGAGGGGTTAACTATGGCTACACCTTC
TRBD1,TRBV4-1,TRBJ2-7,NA,CASSQAFSGQNYEQYF,TGCGCCAGCAGCCAAGCGTTTTCGGGACAGAACTACGAGCAGTACTTC
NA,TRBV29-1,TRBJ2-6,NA,CSVGFGANVLTF,TGCAGCGTAGGGTTTGGGGCCAACGTCCTGACTTTC
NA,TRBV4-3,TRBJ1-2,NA,CASSQVGQQEGYTF,TGCGCCAGCAGCCAAGTCGGACAGCAGGAAGGCTACACCTTC
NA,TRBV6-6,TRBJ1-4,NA,CASSNTREDEKLFF,TGTGCCAGCAGCAACACCCGGGAGGATGAAAAACTGTTTTTT
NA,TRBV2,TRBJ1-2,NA,CASSVFRGYGYTF,TGTGCCAGCAGTGTATTCAGGGGTTATGGCTACACCTTC
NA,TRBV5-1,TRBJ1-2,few,CASSLGQEPYGYTF,TGCGCCAGCAGCTTGGGACAGGAACCCTATGGCTACACCTTC
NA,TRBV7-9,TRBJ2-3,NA,CASSSRGATDTQYF,TGTGCCAGCAGCTCACGGGGGGCCACAGATACGCAGTATTTT
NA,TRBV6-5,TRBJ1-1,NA,CASSYRWGAPVGAFF,TGTGCCAGCAGTTACCGATGGGGGGCACCGGTTGGAGCTTTCTTT
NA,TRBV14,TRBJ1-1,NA,CASSHHGVSAGTEAFF,TGTGCCAGCAGCCACCACGGGGTTTCTGCAGGGACTGAAGCTTTCTTT
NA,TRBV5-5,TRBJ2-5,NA,CASSFLAGLYQETQYF,TGTGCCAGCAGCTTCCTGGCGGGGTTGTACCAAGAGACCCAGTACTTC
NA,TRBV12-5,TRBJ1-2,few,CASGLIGQDYGYTF,TGTGCTAGTGGTTTGATCGGGCAGGATTATGGCTACACCTTC
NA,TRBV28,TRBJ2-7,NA,CASTTGQHYEQYF,TGTGCCAGCACTACCGGACAGCATTACGAGCAGTACTTC
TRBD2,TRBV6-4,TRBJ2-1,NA,CASLMNPGGGEQFF,TGTGCCAGCCTCATGAATCCGGGGGGTGGTGAGCAGTTCTTC
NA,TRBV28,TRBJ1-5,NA,CASSTPVSRGWQPQHF,TGTGCCAGCAGTACGCCGGTCTCCAGAGGTTGGCAGCCCCAGCATTTT
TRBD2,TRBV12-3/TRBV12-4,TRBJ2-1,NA,CASESGGNEQFF,TGTGCCAGCGAATCGGGGGGAAATGAGCAGTTCTTC
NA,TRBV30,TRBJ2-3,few,CAWRPGAPDTQYF,TGTGCCTGGAGGCCCGGCGCCCCAGATACGCAGTATTTT
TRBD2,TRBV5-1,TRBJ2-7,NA,CASGTSGGVYEQYF,TGCGCCAGCGGGACTAGCGGGGGAGTCTACGAGCAGTACTTC